The 25 T cell receptor beta chains below all came from one sample that was sequenced in a study of control samples from healthy donors and cancer patients. Clones were read by immunoSEQ multiplex PCR, and TCRdb kept only the in-frame ones, dropping some. The table includes about 220,000 clones, around 94% detected once. Source material: blood. Receptors originate from a man aged 45-65 years in good health.

The chain recombines TRBV9 with TRBJ2-7, with D hard to call. Trimming stripped 2 bases from V and 7 bases from J, with 13 bases between. The CDR3 is made up of 13 amino acids. Per the germline V gene, CDR1 is SGDLS and CDR2 is YYNGEE. The CDR3 reads CASSVDLAGEQYF. The DNA for the CDR3 is TGTGCCAGCAGCGTCGACCTCGCCGGAGAGCAGTACTTC.

J is TRBJ1-3 and V is TRBV5-6, with 7 nucleotides matching TRBD1. Germline-derived CDR1 and CDR2 are SGHDT and YYEEEE. The V and J ends lost 4 bases and 4 bases, in that order; junction bases with no gene match: 8. The CDR3 runs 15 residues. Here the CDR3 reads CASSPDRVSGNTIYF. The CDR3 DNA is TGTGCCAGCAGCCCTGACAGGGTGTCGGGAAACACCATATATTTT.

The chain joins TRBV16 to TRBJ2-7; 11 positions agree with TRBD2. The trim removed 4 bases at V and 4 bases at J, leaving 6 bases unmatched. CDR3 length: 15 amino acids. Germline loops: CDR1 KGHSY, CDR2 FQNENV. Written as DNA, the CDR3 is TGTGCCAGCAGCCGTTATACTAGCGGGGGTTACGAGCAGTACGTC. Translating gives CASSRYTSGGYEQYV.

The chain is built from TRBV19 and TRBJ2-5, with TRBD1 identical over 10 bases. Germline CDR1 and CDR2: LNHDA and SQIVND (reference sequence). With 3 bases clipped from V and 7 bases from J, the junction kept 8 bases outside the gene matches. The CDR3 contains 15 residues. The DNA for the CDR3 is TGTGCCAGTAGTATCCGGGACAGGGGAATGTCGACCCAGTACTTC. It translates to CASSIRDRGMSTQYF.

The chain joins TRBV12-3 or TRBV12-4 to TRBJ1-1; D unclear. There are 13 residues in the CDR3. V was shortened by 1 base and J by 1 base, with 4 bases between the two germline ends. In DNA, the CDR3 is TGTGCCAGCAGTTTAGAAAAGAACACTGAAGCTTTCTTT. Its translation is CASSLEKNTEAFF.

The chain is built from TRBV30 and TRBJ1-2; perhaps TRBD1 as D (6 bases). Germline V gene sequence: CDR1 GTSNPN, CDR2 SVGIG (reference sequence). CDR3 length: 14 amino acids. Trimming stripped 3 bases from V and 7 bases from J, with 18 bases between. CDR3 sequence reads: CAWRLGQGRGGYTF. In nucleotides, the CDR3 is TGTGCCTGGAGGCTTGGGCAGGGGCGAGGTGGCTACACCTTC.

The V and J genes are TRBV28 and TRBJ1-1; D may be TRBD1 (5 bases). Germline V gives CDR1 MDHEN, CDR2 SYDVKM. The CDR3 runs to 13 residues. V was cut by 7 bases and J by 3 bases, with 12 bases left in between. The CDR3 DNA sequence: TGTGCCAGCAATAGACAGCTGTACACTGAAGCTTTCTTT. Protein: CASNRQLYTEAFF.

The chain recombines TRBV28 with TRBJ1-5; D not certain. CDR3 length: 13 amino acids. Germline V gene sequence: CDR1 MDHEN, CDR2 SYDVKM. Trimming stripped 2 bases from V and 5 bases from J, with 7 bases between. The CDR3 nucleotides are TGTGCCAGCAGTTTACGTCGAGATCAGCCCCAGCATTTT. Its protein is CASSLRRDQPQHF.

The chain joins TRBV11-2 to TRBJ2-1, with a possible D match to TRBD2 (7 bases). CDR1 and CDR2 (germline): SGHAT, FQNNGV. The ends were cut back, 0 bases at V and 9 bases at J, with 15 bases in the middle. CDR3 length equals 15 residues. The chain's CDR3 is CASSLDGRGGREQFF. In DNA, the CDR3 is TGTGCCAGCAGCTTAGATGGGAGGGGGGGCCGTGAGCAGTTCTTC.

V is TRBV29-1 and J is TRBJ1-6; 8 bases line up with TRBD1. Trimming took 6 bases from V and 6 from J; bases not matched to a gene: 4. The CDR3 runs 13 residues. Germline assignment: CDR1 SQVTM and CDR2 ANQGSEA. The DNA for the CDR3 is TGCAGCGTCACAGGGGGACCTAATTCACCCCTCCACTTT. Residues: CSVTGGPNSPLHF.

The chain combines TRBV20-1 with TRBJ2-1; D is undetermined. V was pared by 0 bases and J by 6 bases, with 3 bases between. This CDR3 spans 11 amino acids. Germline CDR1 DFQATT, CDR2 SNEGSKA (reference sequence). The CDR3: CSARDFNEQFF. CDR3 bases: TGCAGTGCTAGAGACTTCAATGAGCAGTTCTTC.

V and J are TRBV6-2 or TRBV6-3 and TRBJ1-2; 9 positions match TRBD1. Per germline, CDR1 MNHEY and CDR2 SVGEGT. The ends lost 5 bases at V and 5 bases at J; junction bases unmatched: 6. The CDR3 runs to 14 residues. CDR3 region: CASSPDRGGYGYTF. CDR3 DNA sequence: TGTGCCAGCAGTCCGGACAGGGGAGGATATGGCTACACCTTC.

The chain combines TRBV3-1 (or the pseudogene TRBV3-2) with TRBJ2-5; TRBD1 is a possible D gene (5 bases). The CDR3 runs to 14 residues. V gave up 3 bases and J gave up 5 bases, with 13 bases separating them. CDR1 LGHDT and CDR2 YNNKEL come from the germline V gene (reference sequence). The CDR3 nucleotides read TGTGCCAGCAGCCACTTCCGCTCAGGGGAGACCCAGTACTTC. The encoded protein is CASSHFRSGETQYF.

The gene calls are TRBV4-1 and TRBJ2-5, with 10 bases matching TRBD2. CDR1 and CDR2 (germline): MGHRA, YSYEKL. The CDR3 is made up of 15 amino acids. The V segment lost 1 base and the J segment 6 bases; nucleotides outside the gene matches: 5. The CDR3 sequence: CASSQGLAGVKTQYF. The CDR3 coding sequence is TGCGCCAGCAGCCAAGGGCTAGCGGGGGTGAAGACCCAGTACTTC.

CDR3 sequence (DNA): TGTGCCAGCAGCCAGACAGACCGGAACACTGAAGCTTTCTTT. Its translation is CASSQTDRNTEAFF. The chain uses TRBV3-1 (or the pseudogene TRBV3-2) and TRBJ1-1; tentative D call: TRBD1 (5 bases). Germline V gene lookup returns CDR1 LGHDT and CDR2 YNNKEL (reference sequence). V lost 3 bases and J lost 1, with 9 bases in between. The CDR3 length is 14 residues.

The chain is built from TRBV6-1 and TRBJ1-6; D is undetermined. Per the germline V gene, CDR1 is MNHNS and CDR2 is SASEGT. There are 16 residues in the CDR3. V lost 0 bases and J lost 7, with 13 bases in between. The CDR3 DNA follows: TGTGCCAGCAGTGAAGCAACCCCCCCAGCGAATTCACCCCTCCACTTT. This gives the protein CASSEATPPANSPLHF.

The V and J genes are TRBV4-2 and TRBJ1-5, with no clear D. V gave up 1 base and J gave up 5 bases, with 9 bases separating them. The CDR3 sequence is 14 residues long. Germline CDR1 LGHNA, CDR2 YNFKEQ. As DNA, the CDR3 is TGTGCCAGCAGCCAAGGACGGCATGATCAGCCCCAGCATTTT. Translated: CASSQGRHDQPQHF.

This chain links TRBV19 with TRBJ2-5; 11 bases match TRBD2. Germline lookup yields CDR1 LNHDA and CDR2 SQIVND (reference sequence). This CDR3 is 15 amino acids long. Unmatched junction bases numbered 8, after V lost 5 bases and J lost 6 bases. This CDR3 is CASSVIAGGPKTQYF. The CDR3 DNA reads as TGTGCCAGTAGTGTGATAGCGGGGGGGCCGAAGACCCAGTACTTC.

This clone was detected a few times. The genes are TRBV3-1 (or the pseudogene TRBV3-2) and TRBJ1-3; D remains ambiguous. V was pared by 2 bases and J by 6 bases, with 5 bases between. The CDR3 is 12 residues long. Germline assignment: CDR1 LGHDT and CDR2 YNNKEL (reference sequence). The CDR3 DNA sequence: TGTGCCAGCAGCCAAAGACAAAACACCATATATTTT. It is translated as CASSQRQNTIYF.

The gene calls are TRBV5-1 and TRBJ2-2; perhaps TRBD2 as D (6 bases). CDR1 and CDR2 (germline): SGHRS, YFSETQ. V shed 4 bases and J shed 2 bases, with 9 bases lying between them. This CDR3 region has 14 residues. CDR3: CASSRDFNTGELFF. The CDR3 bases are TGCGCCAGCAGCCGGGACTTCAACACCGGGGAGCTGTTTTTT. The variable domain in full, with the rest retrieved from reference TRBV5-1 and TRBJ2-2, is KAGVTQTPRYLIKTRGQQVTLSCSPISGHRSVSWYQQTPGQGLQFLFEYFSETQRNKGNFPGRFSGRQFSNSRSEMNVSTLELGDSALYLCASSRDFNTGELFFGEGSRLTVL.

V and J are TRBV6-1 and TRBJ2-7; D is undetermined. Germline V gene sequence: CDR1 MNHNS, CDR2 SASEGT. The CDR3 runs 15 residues. Trimming stripped 0 bases from V and 8 bases from J, with 17 bases between. The CDR3 DNA sequence: TGTGCCAGCAGTGAAGCTGGGCTACCCCCGAGTAAGCAGTACTTC. Translating gives CASSEAGLPPSKQYF.

This clone was counted a single time. The V gene is TRBV2, the J gene TRBJ2-1; the D gene is possibly TRBD2 (6 bases). This CDR3 is 11 amino acids long. Trimming shortened V by 8 bases and J by 4 bases, and 6 bases separated the two germline ends. From germline, CDR1 is SNHLY and CDR2 FYNNEI. The CDR3 DNA reads TGTGCCAGCGGGACTTACAATGAGCAGTTCTTC. Translated, it gives CASGTYNEQFF.

The chain has TRBV2 and TRBJ2-7; possible D gene TRBD1, 6 bases. The ends were cut back, 0 bases at V and 3 bases at J, with 9 bases in the middle. This CDR3 comprises 14 residues. Germline assignment: CDR1 SNHLY and CDR2 FYNNEI. This CDR3 reads CASSEAGAIYEQYV. For the CDR3, the DNA is TGTGCCAGCAGTGAAGCGGGGGCGATCTACGAGCAGTACGTC.

The chain couples TRBV11-2 to TRBJ2-7; 12 bases fit TRBD2. In germline, CDR1 is SGHAT, CDR2 FQNNGV. The CDR3 has 17 residues. The trim removed 1 base at V and 4 bases at J, leaving 8 bases unmatched. The CDR3 DNA reads as TGTGCCAGCAGCTTAGGCCCCTCTAGCGGGGGGGCATACGAGCAGTACTTC. Its translation: CASSLGPSSGGAYEQYF. Full variable domain (remainder filled in from reference TRBV11-2 and TRBJ2-7): EAGVAQSPRYKIIEKRQSVAFWCNPISGHATLYWYQQILGQGPKLLIQFQNNGVVDDSQLPKDRFSAERLKGVDSTLKIQPAKLEDSAVYLCASSLGPSSGGAYEQYFGPGTRLTVT.

The genes are TRBV9 and TRBJ1-3; D is unclear. CDR3 size: 14 residues. Germline V gives CDR1 SGDLS, CDR2 YYNGEE. V was clipped by 0 bases and J by 8 bases, with 12 bases between them. The CDR3 DNA reads as TGTGCCAGCAGCGTAGCCAGGTTTAGTGACACCATATATTTT. It translates to CASSVARFSDTIYF. The whole variable domain, filled in from reference TRBV9 and TRBJ1-3, reads DSGVTQTPKHLITATGQRVTLRCSPRSGDLSVYWYQQSLDQGLQFLIQYYNGEERAKGNILERFSAQQFPDLHSELNLSSLELGDSALYFCASSVARFSDTIYFGEGSWLTVV.